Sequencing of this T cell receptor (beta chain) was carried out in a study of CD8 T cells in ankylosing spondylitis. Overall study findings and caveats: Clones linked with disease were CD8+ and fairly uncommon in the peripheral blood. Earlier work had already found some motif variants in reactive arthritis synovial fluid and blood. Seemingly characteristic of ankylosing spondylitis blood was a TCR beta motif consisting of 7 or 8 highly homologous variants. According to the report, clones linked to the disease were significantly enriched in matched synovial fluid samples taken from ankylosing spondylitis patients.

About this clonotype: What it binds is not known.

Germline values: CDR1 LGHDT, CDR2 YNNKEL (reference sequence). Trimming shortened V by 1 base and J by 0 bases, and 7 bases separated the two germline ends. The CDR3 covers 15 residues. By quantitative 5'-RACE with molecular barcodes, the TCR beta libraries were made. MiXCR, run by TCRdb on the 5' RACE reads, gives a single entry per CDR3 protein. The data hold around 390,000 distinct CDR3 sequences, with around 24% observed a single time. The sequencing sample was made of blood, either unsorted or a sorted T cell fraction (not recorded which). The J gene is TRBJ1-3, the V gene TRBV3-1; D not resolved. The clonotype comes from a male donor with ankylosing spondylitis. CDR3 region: CASSQGHRSGNTIYF. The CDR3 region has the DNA TGTGCCAGCAGCCAAGGGCACCGCTCTGGAAACACCATATATTTT. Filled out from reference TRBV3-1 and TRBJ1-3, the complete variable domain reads DTAVSQTPKYLVTQMGNDKSIKCEQNLGHDTMYWYKQDSKKFLKIMFSYNNKELIINETVPNRFSPKSPDKAHLNLHINSLELGDSAVYFCASSQGHRSGNTIYFGEGSWLTVV.